What follows is one T cell receptor beta chain and its context. Antigen specificity is unknown. The record originates from a study of T cell responses to AZD1222 COVID-19 vaccine. Study findings and constraints: Regions 160-218 and 743-854 held dominance among vaccine-associated CD4 TCRs, which spanned spike. A mostly white British donor set with more females was recruited, and clonal diversity was possibly underestimated. Epitopes outside B.1.351 and B.1.1.7 mutated regions reportedly drew nearly half of spike TCRs.

This CDR3 spans 16 amino acids. V lost 0 bases to trimming and J lost 3 bases; unmatched junction nucleotides: 6. The V gene's germline CDR1 is SGHVS and CDR2 FNYEAQ. Clones were read by immunoSEQ multiplex PCR, and TCRdb kept only the in-frame ones, dropping some. The data show fewer than 200,000 clones, around 90% seen once. The rearrangement uses TRBV7-6 and TRBJ2-7; 9 nucleotides match TRBD2. The specimen comprised peripheral blood, sampled 28 days after the second AZD1222 dose. This sequence was found in an adult who received the AZD1222 COVID-19 vaccine. The CDR3: CASSLASSGGIYEQYF. CDR3 in DNA: TGTGCCAGCAGCTTAGCGTCGAGCGGGGGGATCTACGAGCAGTACTTC.